These 32 T cell receptor beta chains were sequenced from one sample in a study of Ad26.COV2.S vaccination and SARS-CoV-2 variants. Treatment of the sample: 15 to 20 received Ad26.COV2.S at low or high dose, single or two shots; about 5 received placebo; per-sample allocation not given. Sampling took place 63 days after the first vaccine or placebo injection. Produced via immunoSEQ multiplex PCR; TCRdb's table is partial and in-frame only. The sample carries over 250,000 clones, approximately 89% recorded once. The source was peripheral blood, collected in a trial of Ad26.COV2.S vaccine versus placebo. These receptors were obtained from a person between 18 and 59 years old who received the Ad26.COV2.S COVID-19 vaccine or a placebo.

The chain is built from TRBV4-3 and TRBJ2-7; 7 bases align to TRBD2. V was pared by 0 bases and J by 2 bases, with 4 bases of the junction left unmatched. The CDR3 covers 15 residues. CDR1 is LGHNA and CDR2 is YSLEER in the germline V gene. The CDR3 sequence is CASSQDERGAYEQYF. CDR3 coding DNA: TGCGCCAGCAGCCAAGATGAACGGGGGGCCTACGAGCAGTACTTC.

This clone was seen a handful of times. The chain joins TRBV28 to TRBJ2-5; TRBD2 matches 8 bases. Germline CDR1 and CDR2: MDHEN and SYDVKM. CDR3 length: 15 residues. V lost 6 bases to trimming and J lost 1 base; unmatched junction nucleotides: 7. The CDR3, as DNA: TGTGCCAGCAGCCGAGCGGGAGAAAGCCAAGAGACCCAGTACTTC. Protein: CASSRAGESQETQYF.

The genes are TRBV6-5 and TRBJ2-1; D is perhaps TRBD1 (6 bases). Deletions cut 10 bases from V and 8 bases from J, with 24 bases between. The CDR3 spans 15 residues. Looked up from germline, CDR1 is MNHEY and CDR2 is SVGAGI. CDR3 loop: CATYRRGMGRDEQFF. CDR3 bases: TGTGCCACCTACCGAAGGGGGATGGGTAGGGATGAGCAGTTCTTC.

The chain uses TRBV25-1 and TRBJ2-6; no definite D call. The CDR3 is made up of 13 amino acids. Germline CDR1 MGHDK, CDR2 SYGVNS. V lost 4 bases and J lost 10, with 11 bases in between. CDR3 in DNA: TGTGCCAGCAGTGTTCCTTCTGGAAACGTCCTGACTTTC. Translating it yields CASSVPSGNVLTF.

This chain uses TRBV20-1 with TRBJ1-3; the D is unclear. The CDR3 runs to 14 residues. V gave up 3 bases and J gave up 0 bases, with 9 bases separating them. The germline gives CDR1 DFQATT, CDR2 SNEGSKA (reference sequence). This CDR3 reads CSASAVNSGNTIYF. The CDR3 DNA reads as TGCAGTGCTAGTGCAGTCAACTCTGGAAACACCATATATTTT.

The J gene is TRBJ1-1, the V gene TRBV28; 12 positions match TRBD1. The CDR3 is 16 residues long. V trimming: 7 bases; J trimming: 5 bases; junction bases outside the gene matches: 11. The germline V gene encodes CDR1 MDHEN and CDR2 SYDVKM. The CDR3 region has the DNA TGTGCCAGCATATCCGGGACAGGGGGCGCGTGGACTGAAGCTTTCTTT. Translation gives CASISGTGGAWTEAFF.

This clone occurred once. The gene calls are TRBV7-2 and TRBJ2-5, with TRBD1 matching over 11 bases. The V gene's germline CDR1 is SGHTA and CDR2 FQGNSA. The CDR3 has 16 residues. V was pared by 1 base and J by 1 base, with 2 bases of the junction left unmatched. The CDR3 is CASSLGGTGGQETQYF. Here the CDR3 DNA reads TGTGCCAGCAGCTTAGGTGGGACAGGGGGCCAAGAGACCCAGTACTTC.

The chain uses TRBV12-5 and TRBJ2-7; tentatively, D is TRBD2 (6 bases). This CDR3 has 14 amino acids. Trimming removed 2 bases from V and 4 bases from J, with 12 bases in between. CDR1 is LGHNT and CDR2 is FRNRAP in the germline V gene. Here the CDR3 DNA reads TGTGCTAGTGGTTTGAATTGGGGGGAGTACGAGCAGTACTTC. Its translation is CASGLNWGEYEQYF. Based on the CDR3 plus reference TRBV12-5 and TRBJ2-7, the full variable domain is DARVTQTPRHKVTEMGQEVTMRCQPILGHNTVFWYRQTMMQGLELLAYFRNRAPLDDSGMPKDRFSAEMPDATLATLKIQPSEPRDSAVYFCASGLNWGEYEQYFGPGTRLTVT.

The chain recombines TRBV30 with TRBJ1-3; no firm D call. The germline V and J ends were trimmed by 0 bases and 0 bases, with 9 bases remaining between them. This CDR3 region has 15 residues. The germline CDR1 and CDR2 sequences are GTSNPN and SVGIG (reference sequence). The CDR3, as DNA: TGTGCCTGGAGTGTTATGGCTTCCTCTGGAAACACCATATATTTT. Amino acid sequence: CAWSVMASSGNTIYF.

The rearrangement joins TRBV18 to TRBJ2-7, with D possibly TRBD1 on 6 matching bases. The CDR3 loop spans 14 amino acids. Germline CDR1 is KGHSH and CDR2 is LQKENI. Trimming took off 1 base at V and 3 bases at J, with 10 bases between the two ends. DNA of the CDR3: TGTGCCAGCTCACCACAAGAACAGGGCTACGAGCAGTACTTC. This sequence encodes CASSPQEQGYEQYF.

V and J are TRBV9 and TRBJ2-2; 12 positions match TRBD2. Germline V CDR1 and CDR2: SGDLS, YYNGEE. The trim removed 4 bases at V and 6 bases at J, leaving 7 bases unmatched. The CDR3 length is 16 residues. The CDR3, as DNA: TGTGCCAGCAGCACCGGACTAGCGGGGTACGCCGGGGAGCTGTTTTTT. It yields the protein CASSTGLAGYAGELFF.

This chain connects TRBV25-1 to TRBJ1-2; 8 bases map to TRBD1. V dropped 5 bases and J dropped 6; count of bases not matched to a gene: 8. The CDR3 covers 14 residues. Germline-derived CDR1 and CDR2 are MGHDK and SYGVNS. The CDR3 region is CASSLADRDNGYTF. CDR3 bases: TGTGCCAGCAGTCTAGCGGACAGGGACAATGGCTACACCTTC.

V usage is TRBV7-9 and J usage is TRBJ1-1; TRBD1 might be the D (6 bases). Per the germline V gene, CDR1 is SEHNR and CDR2 is FQNEAQ (reference sequence). V was pared by 10 bases and J by 4 bases, with 7 bases between. The CDR3 is made up of 10 amino acids. CDR3 loop: CAKGGTEAFF. As DNA, the CDR3 is TGTGCCAAAGGGGGCACTGAAGCTTTCTTT. Together with reference TRBV7-9 and TRBJ1-1, the CDR3 gives the full variable domain: DTGVSQNPRHKITKRGQNVTFRCDPISEHNRLYWYRQTLGQGPEFLTYFQNEAQLEKSRLLSDRFSAERPKGSFSTLEIQRTEQGDSAMYLCAKGGTEAFFGQGTRLTVV.

The chain recombines TRBV6-5 with TRBJ1-1; D unresolved. Between the trimmed V and J ends, which lost 0 bases and 12 bases, there was a span of 14 bases. CDR1 MNHEY and CDR2 SVGAGI come from the germline V gene. The CDR3 contains 13 residues. The CDR3, as DNA: TGTGCCAGCAGTTACTCGTACGCCCTCGCTCCTTTCTTT. This sequence encodes CASSYSYALAPFF.

The gene calls are TRBV5-6 and TRBJ1-6; D is undetermined. Germline CDR1 reads SGHDT; CDR2 reads YYEEEE. This CDR3 spans 14 amino acids. V was shortened by 1 base and J by 7 bases, with 9 bases between the two germline ends. This CDR3 reads CASSLFGQNSPLHF. In nucleotides, the CDR3 is TGTGCCAGCAGCTTGTTCGGTCAGAATTCACCCCTCCACTTT.

The V gene is TRBV29-1, the J gene TRBJ1-1; tentative D call: TRBD1 (6 bases). V was shortened by 7 bases and J by 6 bases, with 18 bases between the two germline ends. The CDR3 is 13 residues long. Germline V gene sequence: CDR1 SQVTM, CDR2 ANQGSEA. The CDR3 region has the DNA TGCAGCGCCGCGGGAGTCAGGGGCGCTGAAGCTTTCTTT. This translates into CSAAGVRGAEAFF.

This clone has only a few counts. The V call is TRBV27, the J call TRBJ2-2; 12 bases align to TRBD2. Germline values: CDR1 MNHEY, CDR2 SMNVEV (reference sequence). The V gene end was trimmed by 6 bases and the J gene end by 5 bases; junction bases not matched to a gene: 10. This CDR3 spans 17 amino acids. DNA of the CDR3: TGTGCCAGCAGCCCCTTCCTAGCGGGAGGGCCTACCGGGGAGCTGTTTTTT. Amino acid sequence: CASSPFLAGGPTGELFF.

The V gene is TRBV10-3, the J gene TRBJ2-1; 13 positions match TRBD2. CDR1 is ENHRY and CDR2 is SYGVKD in the germline V gene. V shed 6 bases, J shed 10 bases, and the junction held 18 bases outside the gene matches. The CDR3 covers 18 residues. CDR3 region: CAIRPGQGTSGRVEEQFF. DNA of the CDR3: TGTGCCATCAGACCGGGACAGGGAACTAGCGGGAGGGTGGAAGAGCAGTTCTTC.

V and J are TRBV5-1 and TRBJ2-5, with 9 positions matching TRBD2. This CDR3 is built from 16 residues. Germline trimming cut 6 bases from V and 3 bases from J; bases unmatched to any gene: 12. Germline-derived CDR1 and CDR2 are SGHRS and YFSETQ. The CDR3 protein is CASKPRGSGGKETQYF. In DNA, the CDR3 is TGCGCCAGCAAACCGCGAGGTAGCGGGGGTAAAGAGACCCAGTACTTC.

The chain links TRBV15 to TRBJ2-3; D is unclear. This CDR3 comprises 14 residues. Looked up from germline, CDR1 is LNHNV and CDR2 is YYDKDF (reference sequence). Trimming shortened V by 1 base and J by 3 bases, and 8 bases separated the two germline ends. CDR3: CATSRVARTDTQYF. As DNA, the CDR3 is TGTGCCACCAGCAGAGTAGCCCGGACAGATACGCAGTATTTT.

The chain joins TRBV3-1 (or the pseudogene TRBV3-2) to TRBJ2-3; perhaps TRBD2 as D (6 bases). Trimming stripped 1 base from V and 4 bases from J, with 21 bases between. The germline V gene has CDR1 LGHDT and CDR2 YNNKEL (reference sequence). This CDR3 comprises 18 residues. CDR3 amino acids: CASSQAETWASAPDTQYF. The CDR3 bases are TGTGCCAGCAGCCAAGCTGAAACCTGGGCTAGCGCTCCAGATACGCAGTATTTT.

This clone was picked up one time. CDR3 protein: CAIRGPTGNEWNTIYF. The CDR3 DNA sequence: TGTGCCATCAGAGGCCCTACAGGGAATGAGTGGAACACCATATATTTT. This sequence joins TRBV10-3 and TRBJ1-3, with D perhaps matching TRBD1 (6 bases). V lost 6 bases, J lost 7 bases, and 22 bases lay in between. The CDR3 runs 16 residues. CDR1 is ENHRY and CDR2 is SYGVKD in the germline V gene.

This clone was counted between two and nine times. The V and J genes are TRBV27 and TRBJ1-5; D is unresolved. V was clipped by 8 bases and J by 2 bases, with 13 bases between them. The CDR3 covers 14 residues. Per the germline V gene, CDR1 is MNHEY and CDR2 is SMNVEV (reference sequence). CDR3 amino acids: CASWRWGGNQPQHF. CDR3 nucleotides: TGTGCCAGCTGGCGGTGGGGTGGCAATCAGCCCCAGCATTTT.

The genes are TRBV6-2 or TRBV6-3 and TRBJ1-1; D may be TRBD1 (6 bases). The CDR3 loop spans 13 amino acids. V was pared by 4 bases and J by 6 bases, with 12 bases between. Germline V gene lookup returns CDR1 MNHEY and CDR2 SVGEGT. CDR3 sequence reads: CASSLGGLAEAFF. The CDR3 bases are TGTGCCAGCAGTTTAGGGGGTCTAGCTGAAGCTTTCTTT.

This clone appeared once. V and J are TRBV3-1 (or the pseudogene TRBV3-2) and TRBJ1-2; maybe TRBD1 (5 bases). CDR3 length equals 16 residues. Trimming shortened V by 3 bases and J by 1 base, and 15 bases separated the two germline ends. CDR1 is LGHDT, CDR2 YNNKEL, per germline (reference sequence). This CDR3 reads CASSQRPTGFNYGYTF. The DNA for the CDR3 is TGTGCCAGCAGCCAGAGACCCACAGGATTTAACTATGGCTACACCTTC.

J is TRBJ2-5 and V is TRBV16, with D uncertain. Germline V gene sequence: CDR1 KGHSY, CDR2 FQNENV. Deletions cut 4 bases from V and 7 bases from J, with 13 bases between. The CDR3 is 13 amino acids. The CDR3, as DNA: TGTGCCAGCAGCCCACCAGACGAAGGGACCCAGTACTTC. Translation gives CASSPPDEGTQYF.

The chain recombines TRBV7-8 with TRBJ2-3; D is uncertain. Germline loops: CDR1 SGHVS, CDR2 FQNEAQ. The CDR3 is 14 amino acids. V was clipped by 1 base and J by 6 bases, with 11 bases between them. The CDR3 loop is CASSLEGYGDTQYF. CDR3 coding DNA: TGTGCCAGCAGCTTAGAGGGTTATGGGGATACGCAGTATTTT.

Note on this clone: Within the sample, other DNA sequences also encode this same CDR3. This sequence joins TRBV7-2 and TRBJ1-1; D is uncertain. V lost 6 bases and J lost 0, with 11 bases in between. Germline V gene lookup returns CDR1 SGHTA and CDR2 FQGNSA. The CDR3 length is 14 residues. Here the CDR3 reads CASSPAGVNTEAFF. The CDR3, as DNA: TGTGCCAGCAGTCCAGCGGGTGTGAACACTGAAGCTTTCTTT.

The rearrangement uses TRBV28 and TRBJ2-7; D not resolved. The CDR3 consists of 11 residues. The V gene's germline CDR1 is MDHEN and CDR2 SYDVKM. V was pared by 2 bases and J by 5 bases, with 4 bases between. CDR3 sequence (DNA): TGTGCCAGCAGTTTAATTAACGAGCAGTACTTC. Its translation: CASSLINEQYF. Complete variable domain (other parts from reference TRBV28 and TRBJ2-7): DVKVTQSSRYLVKRTGEKVFLECVQDMDHENMFWYRQDPGLGLRLIYFSYDVKMKEKGDIPEGYSVSREKKERFSLILESASTNQTSMYLCASSLINEQYFGPGTRLTVT.

The CDR3 DNA reads as TGTGCCTGCGGAAGGTTAGGAGAGACCCAGTACTTC. This codes for CACGRLGETQYF. J is TRBJ2-5 and V is TRBV30; no firm D call. V gave up 6 bases and J gave up 4 bases, with 12 bases separating them. The CDR3 length is 12 residues. CDR1 and CDR2 (germline): GTSNPN, SVGIG (reference sequence).

The CDR3, as DNA: TGTGCCAGCAGTGACGACGGGGGCGGATACGAGCAGTACTTC. It translates to CASSDDGGGYEQYF. This sequence joins TRBV2 and TRBJ2-7; D might be TRBD1 or TRBD2, each matching 6 bases. V was clipped by 3 bases and J by 4 bases, with 13 bases between them. Germline CDR1 reads SNHLY; CDR2 reads FYNNEI. The CDR3 contains 14 residues.

The rearrangement joins TRBV18 to TRBJ2-7; D gene uncertain. Trimming shortened V by 3 bases and J by 2 bases, and 14 bases separated the two germline ends. The CDR3 runs to 15 residues. CDR1 KGHSH and CDR2 LQKENI come from the germline V gene. The CDR3 DNA follows: TGTGCCAGCTCACCTAACGGCCCCCAACCCTACGAGCAGTACTTC. Protein product: CASSPNGPQPYEQYF.